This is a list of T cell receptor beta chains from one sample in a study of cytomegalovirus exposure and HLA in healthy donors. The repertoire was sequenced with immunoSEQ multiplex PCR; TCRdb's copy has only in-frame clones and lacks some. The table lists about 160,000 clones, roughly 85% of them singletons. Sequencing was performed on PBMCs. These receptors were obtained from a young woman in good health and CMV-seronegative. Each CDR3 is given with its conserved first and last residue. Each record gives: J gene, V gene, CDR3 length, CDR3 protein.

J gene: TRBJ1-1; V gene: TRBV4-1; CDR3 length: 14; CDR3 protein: CASSQWTDSTEAFF
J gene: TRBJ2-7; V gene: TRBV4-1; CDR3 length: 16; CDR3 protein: CASSPVGEAGVHEQYF
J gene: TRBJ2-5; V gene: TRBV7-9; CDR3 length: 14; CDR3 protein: CASSPGTGAETQYF
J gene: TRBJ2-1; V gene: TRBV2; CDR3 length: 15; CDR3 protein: CASSEVLISYNEQFF
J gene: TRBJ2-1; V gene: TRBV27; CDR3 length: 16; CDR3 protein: CASSYSGQGHYNEQFF
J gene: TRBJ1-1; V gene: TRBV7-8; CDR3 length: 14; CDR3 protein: CASSLNSLNTEAFF
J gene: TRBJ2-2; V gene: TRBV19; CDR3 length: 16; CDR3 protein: CASHPGQTFLAGELFF
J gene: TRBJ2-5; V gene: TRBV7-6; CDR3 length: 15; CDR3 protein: CASSLGTGEGETQYF
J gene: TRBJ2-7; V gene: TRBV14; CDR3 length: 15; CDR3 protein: CASSRIAGGPYEQYF
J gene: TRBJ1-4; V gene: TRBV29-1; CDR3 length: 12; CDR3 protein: CSVIGVGEKLFF
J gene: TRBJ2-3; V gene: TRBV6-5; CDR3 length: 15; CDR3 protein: CASSYGGTSTDTQYF
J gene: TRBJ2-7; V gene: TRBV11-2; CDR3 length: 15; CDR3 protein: CASSSMGGGLYEQYF
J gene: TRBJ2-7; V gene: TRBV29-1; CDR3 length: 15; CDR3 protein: CSVAPRQGNPLEQYF
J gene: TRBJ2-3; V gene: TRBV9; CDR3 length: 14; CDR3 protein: CASSDGQGADTQYF
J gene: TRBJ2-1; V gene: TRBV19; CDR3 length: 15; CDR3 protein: CASSITAGVGNEQFF
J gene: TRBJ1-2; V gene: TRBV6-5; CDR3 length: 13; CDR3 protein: CASSSDRFYGYTF
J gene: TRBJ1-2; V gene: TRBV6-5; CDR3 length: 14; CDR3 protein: CASSYQEGWGGYTF
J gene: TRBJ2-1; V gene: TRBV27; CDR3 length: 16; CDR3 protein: CASSSPGSGELNEQFF
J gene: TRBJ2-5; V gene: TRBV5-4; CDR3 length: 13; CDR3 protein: CASSGGDQETQYF
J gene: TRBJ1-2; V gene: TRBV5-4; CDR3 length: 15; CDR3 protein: CASSLRNRVGYGYTF
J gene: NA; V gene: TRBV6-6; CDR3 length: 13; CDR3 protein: CASSYLQIYEQYF
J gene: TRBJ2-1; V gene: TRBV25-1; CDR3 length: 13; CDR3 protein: CASSTTAYNEQFF
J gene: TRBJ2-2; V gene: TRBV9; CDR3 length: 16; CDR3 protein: CASSADLALDTGELFF
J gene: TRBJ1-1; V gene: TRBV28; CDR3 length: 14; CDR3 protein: CASSLWGGSTEAFF
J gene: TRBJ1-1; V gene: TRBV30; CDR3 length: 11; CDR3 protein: CAWSPRTEAFF
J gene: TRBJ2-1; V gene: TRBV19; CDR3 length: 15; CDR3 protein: CASSIDRGPYNEQFF
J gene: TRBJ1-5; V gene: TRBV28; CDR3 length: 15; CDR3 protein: CASRFAAGGNQPQHF
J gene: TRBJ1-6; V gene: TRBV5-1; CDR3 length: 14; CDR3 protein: CASSADRQGSPLHF
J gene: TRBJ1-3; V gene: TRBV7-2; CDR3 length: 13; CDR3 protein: CASSPTVGITIYF
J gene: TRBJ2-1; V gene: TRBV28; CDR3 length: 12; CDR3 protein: CASRGGYNEQFF
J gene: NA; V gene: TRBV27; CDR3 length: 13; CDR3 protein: CASSLGQTYEQYF
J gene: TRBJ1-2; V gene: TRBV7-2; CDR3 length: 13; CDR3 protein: CASSPVTNYGYTF
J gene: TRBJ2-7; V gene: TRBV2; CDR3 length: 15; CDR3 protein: CASREDTVGLYEQYF
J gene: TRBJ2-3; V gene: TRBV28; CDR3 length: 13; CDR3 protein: CASSLPSFRTQYF
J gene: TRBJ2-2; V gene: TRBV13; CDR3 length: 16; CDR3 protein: CASSLGGRANTGELFF
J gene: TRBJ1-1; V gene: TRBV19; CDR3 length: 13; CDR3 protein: CASSTPGVTEAFF
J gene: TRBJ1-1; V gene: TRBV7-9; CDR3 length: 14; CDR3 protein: CASSSTGRNTEAFF
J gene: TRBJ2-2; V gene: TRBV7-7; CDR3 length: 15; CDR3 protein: CASSRAGGAGGELFF
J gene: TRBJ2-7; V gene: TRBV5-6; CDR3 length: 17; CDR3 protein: CASSLASSSGVNYEQYF
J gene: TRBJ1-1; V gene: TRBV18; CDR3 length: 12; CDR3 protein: CASSPTGSEAFF